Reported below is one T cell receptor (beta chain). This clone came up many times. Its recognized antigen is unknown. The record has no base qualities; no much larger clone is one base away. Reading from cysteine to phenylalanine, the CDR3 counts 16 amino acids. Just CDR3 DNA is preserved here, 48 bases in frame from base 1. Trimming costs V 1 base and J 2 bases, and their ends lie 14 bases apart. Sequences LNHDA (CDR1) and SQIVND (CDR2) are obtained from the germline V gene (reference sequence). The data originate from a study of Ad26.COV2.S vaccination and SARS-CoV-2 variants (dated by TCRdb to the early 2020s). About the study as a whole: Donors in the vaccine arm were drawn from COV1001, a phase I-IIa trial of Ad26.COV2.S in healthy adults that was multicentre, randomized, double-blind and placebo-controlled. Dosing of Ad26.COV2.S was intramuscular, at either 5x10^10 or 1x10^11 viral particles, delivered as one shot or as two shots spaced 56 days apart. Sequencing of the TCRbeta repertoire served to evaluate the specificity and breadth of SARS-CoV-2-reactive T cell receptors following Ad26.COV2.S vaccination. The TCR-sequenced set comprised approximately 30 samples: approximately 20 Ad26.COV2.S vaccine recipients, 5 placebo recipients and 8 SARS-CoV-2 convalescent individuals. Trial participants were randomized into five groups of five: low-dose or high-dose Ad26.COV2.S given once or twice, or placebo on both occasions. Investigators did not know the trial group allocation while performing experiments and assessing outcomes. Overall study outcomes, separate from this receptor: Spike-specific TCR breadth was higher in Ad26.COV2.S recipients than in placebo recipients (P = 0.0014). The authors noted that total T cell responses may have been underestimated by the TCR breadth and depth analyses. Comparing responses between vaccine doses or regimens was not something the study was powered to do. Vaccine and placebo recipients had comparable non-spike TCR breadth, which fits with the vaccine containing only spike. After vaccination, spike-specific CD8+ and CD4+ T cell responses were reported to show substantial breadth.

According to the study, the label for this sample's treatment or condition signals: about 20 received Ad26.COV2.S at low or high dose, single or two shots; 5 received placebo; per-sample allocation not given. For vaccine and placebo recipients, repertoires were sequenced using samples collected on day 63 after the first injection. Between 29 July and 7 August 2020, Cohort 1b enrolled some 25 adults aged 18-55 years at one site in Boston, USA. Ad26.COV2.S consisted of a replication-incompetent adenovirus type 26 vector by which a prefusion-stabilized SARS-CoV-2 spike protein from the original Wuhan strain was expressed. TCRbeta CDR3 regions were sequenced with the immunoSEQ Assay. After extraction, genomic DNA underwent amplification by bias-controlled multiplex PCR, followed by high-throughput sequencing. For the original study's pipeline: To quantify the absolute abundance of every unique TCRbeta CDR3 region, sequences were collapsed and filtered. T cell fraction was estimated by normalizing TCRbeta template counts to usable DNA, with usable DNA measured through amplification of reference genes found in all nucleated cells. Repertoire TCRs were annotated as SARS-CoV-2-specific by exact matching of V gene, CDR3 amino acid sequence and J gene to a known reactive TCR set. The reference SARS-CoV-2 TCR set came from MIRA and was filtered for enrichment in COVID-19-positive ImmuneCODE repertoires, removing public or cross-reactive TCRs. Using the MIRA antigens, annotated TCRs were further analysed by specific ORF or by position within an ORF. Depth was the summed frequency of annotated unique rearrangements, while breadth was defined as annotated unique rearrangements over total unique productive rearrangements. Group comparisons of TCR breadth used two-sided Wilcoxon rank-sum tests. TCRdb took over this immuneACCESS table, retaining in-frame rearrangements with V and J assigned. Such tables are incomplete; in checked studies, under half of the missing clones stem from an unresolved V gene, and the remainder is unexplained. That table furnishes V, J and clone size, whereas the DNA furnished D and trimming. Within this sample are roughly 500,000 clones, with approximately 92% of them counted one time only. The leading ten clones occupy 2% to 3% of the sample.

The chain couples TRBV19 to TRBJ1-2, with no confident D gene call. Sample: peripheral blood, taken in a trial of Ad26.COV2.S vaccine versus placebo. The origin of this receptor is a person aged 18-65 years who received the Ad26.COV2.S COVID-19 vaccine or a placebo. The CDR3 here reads CASSIGRLGANYGYTF. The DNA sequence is TGTGCCAGTAGTATAGGGAGGCTGGGAGCGAACTATGGCTACACCTTC.